This note documents a single T cell receptor (beta chain) sequence. These data belong to a study of blood T cells in healthy people across ages. Study-wide context: With template switching, about one barcoded beta molecule was captured per two T cells.

The CDR3 extends over 15 amino acids. Per the germline V gene, CDR1 is GTSNPN and CDR2 is SVGIG (reference sequence). V shed 3 bases and J shed 2 bases, with 15 bases lying between them. A second PCR, run for 7 to 11 cycles, used a sample-barcoded 5' primer plus a J-beta primer mix. TCRdb reprocessed the 5' RACE reads with MiXCR, giving one entry per CDR3 protein. The repertoire holds about 1.8 million distinct CDR3 sequences, approximately 50% seen once, with about 2.1% in the top ten. For every donor, a draw yielded ten milliliters of peripheral blood. This TCR came from a woman in her 40s in good health. Input material: blood. J is TRBJ2-3 and V is TRBV30; D remains unclear. CDR3 nucleotide sequence: TGTGCCTGGAGACGGGCTGCCCATCTCACAGATACGCAGTATTTT. This codes for CAWRRAAHLTDTQYF.